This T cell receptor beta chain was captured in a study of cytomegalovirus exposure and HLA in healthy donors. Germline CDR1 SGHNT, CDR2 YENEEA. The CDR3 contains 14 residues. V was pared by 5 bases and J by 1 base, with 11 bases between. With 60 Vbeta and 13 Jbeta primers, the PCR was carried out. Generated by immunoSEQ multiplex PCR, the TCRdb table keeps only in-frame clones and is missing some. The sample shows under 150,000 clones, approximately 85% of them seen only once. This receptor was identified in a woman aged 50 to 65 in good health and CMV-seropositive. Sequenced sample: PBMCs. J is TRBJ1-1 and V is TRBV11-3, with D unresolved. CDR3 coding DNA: TGTGCCAGCAGCAAAGGACGGGGGAACACTGAAGCTTTCTTT. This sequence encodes CASSKGRGNTEAFF.